Following are 24 T cell receptor beta chains from one sample sequenced in a study of cytomegalovirus exposure and HLA in healthy donors. The PCR was carried out with 60 Vbeta primers and 13 Jbeta primers. Measured with immunoSEQ multiplex PCR; TCRdb has only the in-frame clones, and not every one. Altogether some 130,000 clones are present, about 70% being singletons, with the ten largest covering 2% to 3%. Material: PBMCs. Every receptor here comes from a woman aged 60-75 years in good health and CMV-seropositive.

V usage is TRBV7-8 and J usage is TRBJ1-3, with 7 bases aligning to TRBD1. The V segment lost 5 bases and the J segment 0 bases; nucleotides outside the gene matches: 4. The V gene's germline CDR1 is SGHVS and CDR2 FQNEAQ. There are 15 residues in the CDR3. This CDR3 reads CASSPGTASGNTIYF. CDR3 nucleotides: TGTGCCAGCAGCCCCGGGACAGCCTCTGGAAACACCATATATTTT.

The V and J genes are TRBV9 and TRBJ2-3; 8 bases align to TRBD1. The CDR3 length is 15 residues. J lost 1 base, V lost 3 bases, and 4 bases had no gene match. CDR1 SGDLS and CDR2 YYNGEE come from the germline V gene. In nucleotides, the CDR3 is TGTGCCAGCAGCGGGGGGACAGGACGCACAGATACGCAGTATTTT. This encodes CASSGGTGRTDTQYF.

The rearrangement uses TRBV5-7 and TRBJ1-6; no reliable D call. TRBV5-7 is an ORF, with its function uncertain. Trimming left V 6 bases short and J 7 bases short, with 14 bases between. The CDR3 is made up of 14 amino acids. The CDR3 sequence: CASMGMSGNSPLHF. Written as DNA, the CDR3 is TGTGCCAGCATGGGGATGTCGGGGAATTCACCCCTCCACTTT.

The chain uses TRBV7-9 and TRBJ1-1; D is uncertain. Between the trimmed V and J ends, which lost 4 bases and 0 bases, there was a span of 15 bases. CDR1 SEHNR and CDR2 FQNEAQ come from the germline V gene (reference sequence). This CDR3 is built from 16 residues. The CDR3 bases are TGTGCCAGCAGCTGTTACAGACCGGAATTGAACACTGAAGCTTTCTTT. Amino acids: CASSCYRPELNTEAFF.

The chain uses TRBV9 and TRBJ2-5; 7 nucleotides align to TRBD1. Germline trimming cut 6 bases from V and 5 bases from J; bases unmatched to any gene: 10. Germline values: CDR1 SGDLS, CDR2 YYNGEE. CDR3 length equals 14 residues. Here the CDR3 DNA reads TGTGCCAGCACGAGACAGGGAATCGGGGAGACCCAGTACTTC. Translating gives CASTRQGIGETQYF.

This rearrangement joins TRBV18 to TRBJ2-5, with 9 bases matching TRBD1. The CDR3 consists of 16 residues. The germline CDR1 and CDR2 sequences are KGHSH and LQKENI. J was trimmed by 5 bases and V by 3 bases; bases with no gene match: 10. The chain's CDR3 is CASSPNGQGIYETQYF. CDR3 nucleotides: TGTGCCAGCTCACCCAATGGACAGGGGATCTATGAGACCCAGTACTTC. Supplemented by reference TRBV18 and TRBJ2-5, the full variable domain reads NAGVMQNPRHLVRRRGQEARLRCSPMKGHSHVYWYRQLPEEGLKFMVYLQKENIIDESGMPKERFSAEFPKEGPSILRIQQVVRGDSAAYFCASSPNGQGIYETQYFGPGTRLLVL.

The J gene is TRBJ1-5, the V gene TRBV19; TRBD1 is a possible D gene (5 bases). The CDR3 length is 16 residues. Trimming took 1 base from V and 1 from J, leaving 11 bases between them. The germline gives CDR1 LNHDA, CDR2 SQIVND (reference sequence). The CDR3 DNA reads TGTGCCAGTAGTATAGGTGGCCCAGGGAGCAATCAGCCCCAGCATTTT. Translating gives CASSIGGPGSNQPQHF.

V and J are TRBV9 and TRBJ2-1; tentative D call: TRBD1 (5 bases). The CDR3 is made up of 14 amino acids. CDR1 is SGDLS, CDR2 YYNGEE, per germline. Trimming pared 0 bases from V and 5 bases from J, leaving 9 bases between. The CDR3 region has the DNA TGTGCCAGCAGCGTAGGACAGATTAACAATGAGCAGTTCTTC. Protein sequence: CASSVGQINNEQFF.

The DNA of the CDR3 is TGTGCCAGCAGACCATCAGGGGTTAGTACTGAAGCTTTCTTT. Translation: CASRPSGVSTEAFF. The rearrangement joins TRBV2 to TRBJ1-1; tentatively, D is TRBD1 (6 bases). V gave up 6 bases and J gave up 5 bases, with 16 bases separating them. CDR3 length: 14 amino acids. Germline CDR1 is SNHLY and CDR2 is FYNNEI. The complete variable domain, with remaining parts taken from reference TRBV2 and TRBJ1-1, reads EPEVTQTPSHQVTQMGQEVILRCVPISNHLYFYWYRQILGQKVEFLVSFYNNEISEKSEIFDDQFSVERPDGSNFTLKIRSTKLEDSAMYFCASRPSGVSTEAFFGQGTRLTVV.

The chain couples TRBV2 to TRBJ1-2; the D is unclear. The CDR3 is 13 residues long. V lost 8 bases and J lost 0, with 10 bases in between. Germline loops: CDR1 SNHLY, CDR2 FYNNEI. The CDR3, as DNA: TGTGCCAGCGGGGAGTTAACTAACTATGGCTACACCTTC. Translating gives CASGELTNYGYTF.

The J gene is TRBJ1-1, the V gene TRBV9; D is perhaps TRBD1 (5 bases). This CDR3 has 15 residues. Trimming pared 3 bases from V and 5 bases from J, leaving 17 bases between. Per germline, CDR1 SGDLS and CDR2 YYNGEE. The CDR3 nucleotides are TGTGCCAGCAGCGCCCGGGGCAGGGAGGGAACTGAAGCTTTCTTT. It codes for CASSARGREGTEAFF.

CDR3 sequence (DNA): TGTGCCAGCAGCCCTGGCCCGGGACAGGGCTACGAGCAGTACTTC. It encodes CASSPGPGQGYEQYF. The V and J genes are TRBV5-5 and TRBJ2-7; 9 bases fit TRBD1. The CDR3 has 15 residues. Per germline, CDR1 SGHKS and CDR2 YYEKEE (reference sequence). J lost 3 bases, V lost 4 bases, and 8 bases had no gene match. Supplemented by reference TRBV5-5 and TRBJ2-7, the full variable domain reads DAGVTQSPTHLIKTRGQQVTLRCSPISGHKSVSWYQQVLGQGPQFIFQYYEKEERGRGNFPDRFSARQFPNYSSELNVNALLLGDSALYLCASSPGPGQGYEQYFGPGTRLTVT.

J is TRBJ1-1 and V is TRBV7-3; D ambiguous. Per the germline V gene, CDR1 is SGHTA and CDR2 is FQGTGA. Trimming cost V 0 bases and J 5 bases, with 7 bases left between them. The CDR3 contains 13 residues. CDR3 sequence reads: CASSLTAVTEAFF. The CDR3 coding sequence is TGTGCCAGCAGCTTAACGGCGGTAACTGAAGCTTTCTTT.

J is TRBJ2-7 and V is TRBV11-1, with 8 positions matching TRBD1. V lost 5 bases, J lost 3 bases, and 6 bases stayed unmatched. Germline CDR1 SGHAT, CDR2 FQDESV (reference sequence). This CDR3 is 14 amino acids long. The CDR3 sequence is CASSPRTGNYEQYF. The CDR3 DNA reads as TGTGCCAGCAGCCCCAGGACAGGGAACTACGAGCAGTACTTC.

About this clone: An end of the junction does not agree with germline; a read error may underlie this. Other DNA sequences within the sample encode an identical CDR3. The chain is built from TRBV7-9 and TRBJ1-1; perhaps TRBD1 as D (6 bases). This CDR3 region has 15 residues. Germline CDR1 SEHNR, CDR2 FQNEAQ (reference sequence). CDR3 nucleotides: TGTGCCAGCAGCCTACAGGGCGTAATGAACACCGAAGCTTTCTTT. This translates into CASSLQGVMNTEAFF.

This clone was observed a few times. The chain recombines TRBV10-1 with TRBJ2-1; 11 positions agree with TRBD1. V gave up 9 bases and J gave up 10 bases; unmatched junction bases: 11. Germline CDR1 WNHNN, CDR2 SYGVQD (reference sequence). The CDR3 is 14 residues long. The CDR3 DNA follows: TGCGCCAGAATAGGGGACAGGGGGAAGAAAGAGCAGTTCTTC. Encoded protein: CARIGDRGKKEQFF.

This chain links TRBV6-1 with TRBJ2-7, with D possibly being TRBD1 (5 bases). Germline V gene data show CDR1 as MNHNS and CDR2 as SASEGT. This CDR3 has 12 residues. The V gene lost 4 bases and the J gene lost 4 bases, with 8 bases spanning the gap. CDR3 sequence: CASSGTGYEQYF. The DNA for the CDR3 is TGTGCCAGCAGTGGTACAGGATACGAGCAGTACTTC.

The gene calls are TRBV29-1 and TRBJ2-7, with D perhaps TRBD1 (5 bases). Deletions cut 5 bases from V and 2 bases from J, with 7 bases between. Germline V gene lookup returns CDR1 SQVTM and CDR2 ANQGSEA. The CDR3 is made up of 11 amino acids. The CDR3 DNA is TGCAGCGTTACAGGCACCTACGAGCAGTACTTC. This gives the protein CSVTGTYEQYF.

The rearrangement uses TRBV6-5 and TRBJ1-2; the D is unclear. Germline V gene data show CDR1 as MNHEY and CDR2 as SVGAGI. Trimming shortened V by 3 bases and J by 7 bases, and 15 bases separated the two germline ends. CDR3 length equals 14 residues. The CDR3 protein is CASSYREGRGGYTF. CDR3 nucleotides: TGTGCCAGCAGTTATAGGGAAGGGAGAGGTGGCTACACCTTC.

V is TRBV6-5 and J is TRBJ2-5, with 7 bases lining up with TRBD1. The J call may not be correct, given that the DNA end is closer to TRBJ2-7. The CDR3 sequence is 12 residues long. CDR1 is MNHEY, CDR2 SVGAGI, per germline. The CDR3 protein is CASSQDRYEQYF. CDR3 nucleotide sequence: TGTGCCAGCAGTCAGGACAGGTACGAGCAGTACTTC.

This rearrangement joins TRBV5-6 to TRBJ1-1; D is uncertain. CDR3 size: 13 residues. V was shortened by 2 bases and J by 1 base, with 6 bases between the two germline ends. CDR1 SGHDT and CDR2 YYEEEE come from the germline V gene. Here the CDR3 DNA reads TGTGCCAGCAGCTTTTCAGGGAACACTGAAGCTTTCTTT. This sequence encodes CASSFSGNTEAFF.

J is TRBJ1-5 and V is TRBV7-2; 7 positions match TRBD1. CDR1 and CDR2 (germline): SGHTA, FQGNSA. The CDR3 runs to 15 residues. V trimming: 3 bases; J trimming: 3 bases; junction bases outside the gene matches: 5. This CDR3 is CASSFKTGDNQPQHF. DNA for the CDR3: TGTGCCAGCAGCTTTAAAACAGGGGACAATCAGCCCCAGCATTTT.

The gene calls are TRBV5-6 and TRBJ1-5; maybe TRBD1 (6 bases). Per germline, CDR1 SGHDT and CDR2 YYEEEE. V lost 3 bases to trimming and J lost 0 bases, with 16 bases between them. The CDR3 covers 17 residues. The CDR3: CASSSHLRGFSNQPQHF. CDR3 nucleotide sequence: TGTGCCAGCAGCTCCCACTTGAGGGGGTTTAGCAATCAGCCCCAGCATTTT.

V gene TRBV29-1 combines with J gene TRBJ2-7, with TRBD1 matching 10 bases. Germline assignment: CDR1 SQVTM and CDR2 ANQGSEA. The CDR3 has 14 residues. The trim removed 3 bases at V and 4 bases at J, leaving 6 bases unmatched. CDR3 in DNA: TGCAGCGTTGAGTTGCCGGGACAGGGGTACGAGCAGTACTTC. It encodes CSVELPGQGYEQYF.